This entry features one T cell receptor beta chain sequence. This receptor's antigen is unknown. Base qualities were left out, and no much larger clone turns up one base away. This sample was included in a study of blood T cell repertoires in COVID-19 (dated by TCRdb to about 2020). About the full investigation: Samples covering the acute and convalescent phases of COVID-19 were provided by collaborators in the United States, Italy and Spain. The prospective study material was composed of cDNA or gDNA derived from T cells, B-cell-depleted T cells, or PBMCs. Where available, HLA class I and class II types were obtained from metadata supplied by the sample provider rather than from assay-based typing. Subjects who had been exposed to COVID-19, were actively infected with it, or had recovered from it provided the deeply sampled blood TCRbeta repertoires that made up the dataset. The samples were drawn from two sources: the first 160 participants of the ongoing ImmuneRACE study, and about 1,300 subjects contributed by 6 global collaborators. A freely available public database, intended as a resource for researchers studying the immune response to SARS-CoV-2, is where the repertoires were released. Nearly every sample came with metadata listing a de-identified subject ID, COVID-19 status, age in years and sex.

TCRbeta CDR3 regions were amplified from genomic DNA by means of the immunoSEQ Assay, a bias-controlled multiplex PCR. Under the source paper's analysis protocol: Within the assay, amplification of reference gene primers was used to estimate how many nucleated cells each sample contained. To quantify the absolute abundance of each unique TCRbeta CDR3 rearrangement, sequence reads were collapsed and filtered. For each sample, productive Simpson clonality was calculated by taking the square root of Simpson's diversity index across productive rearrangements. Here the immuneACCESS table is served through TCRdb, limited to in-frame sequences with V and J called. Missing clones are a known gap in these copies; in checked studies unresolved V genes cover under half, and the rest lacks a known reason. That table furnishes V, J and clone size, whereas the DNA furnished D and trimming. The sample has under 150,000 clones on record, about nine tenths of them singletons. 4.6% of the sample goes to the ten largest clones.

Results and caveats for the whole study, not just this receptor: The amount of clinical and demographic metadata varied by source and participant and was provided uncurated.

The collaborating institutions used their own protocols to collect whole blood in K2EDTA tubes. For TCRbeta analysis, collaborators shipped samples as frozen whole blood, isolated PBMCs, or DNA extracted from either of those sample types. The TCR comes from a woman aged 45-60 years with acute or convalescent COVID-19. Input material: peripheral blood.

The bases read TGTGCCAGTGGATACCGGGACAGGGGCTACAATGAGCAGTTCTTC. It codes for CASGYRDRGYNEQFF. Rearrangement joined TRBV19 to TRBJ2-1, and 10 bases in between align with TRBD1. Trimmed from V: 8 bases; trimmed from J: 3 bases; junction bases lacking a gene match: 7. The germline V gene (reference sequence) provides CDR1 LNHDA and CDR2 SQIVND. The CDR3 numbers 15 residues from cysteine through phenylalanine. Only the CDR3 DNA is retained, 45 bases long and in frame from the first base.